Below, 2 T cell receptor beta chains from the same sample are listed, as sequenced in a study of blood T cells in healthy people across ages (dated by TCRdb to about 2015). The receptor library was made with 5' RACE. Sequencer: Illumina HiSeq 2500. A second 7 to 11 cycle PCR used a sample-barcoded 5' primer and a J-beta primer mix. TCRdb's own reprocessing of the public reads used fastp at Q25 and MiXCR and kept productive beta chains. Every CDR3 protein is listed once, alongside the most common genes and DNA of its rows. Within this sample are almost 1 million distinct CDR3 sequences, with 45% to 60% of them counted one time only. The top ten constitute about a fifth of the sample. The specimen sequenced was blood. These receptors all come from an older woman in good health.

This CDR3 is CASSQPVLAGGGNEQYF. The CDR3 coding sequence is TGTGCCAGCAGTCAACCCGTACTAGCGGGAGGTGGCAATGAGCAGTACTTC. The chain couples TRBV6-6 to TRBJ2-5; the match to TRBD2 covers 12 bases. Trimming removed 5 bases from V and 11 bases from J; junction bases left unmatched: 18. CDR3 length: 17 amino acids. The germline V gene encodes CDR1 MNHNY and CDR2 SVGAGI (reference sequence).

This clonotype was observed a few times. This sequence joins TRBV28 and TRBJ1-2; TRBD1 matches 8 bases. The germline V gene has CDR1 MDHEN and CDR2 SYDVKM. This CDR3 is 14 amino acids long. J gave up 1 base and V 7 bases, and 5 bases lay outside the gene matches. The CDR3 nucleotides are TGTGCCAGCAACCTCGACAGGGGTAACTATGGCTACACCTTC. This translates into CASNLDRGNYGYTF.